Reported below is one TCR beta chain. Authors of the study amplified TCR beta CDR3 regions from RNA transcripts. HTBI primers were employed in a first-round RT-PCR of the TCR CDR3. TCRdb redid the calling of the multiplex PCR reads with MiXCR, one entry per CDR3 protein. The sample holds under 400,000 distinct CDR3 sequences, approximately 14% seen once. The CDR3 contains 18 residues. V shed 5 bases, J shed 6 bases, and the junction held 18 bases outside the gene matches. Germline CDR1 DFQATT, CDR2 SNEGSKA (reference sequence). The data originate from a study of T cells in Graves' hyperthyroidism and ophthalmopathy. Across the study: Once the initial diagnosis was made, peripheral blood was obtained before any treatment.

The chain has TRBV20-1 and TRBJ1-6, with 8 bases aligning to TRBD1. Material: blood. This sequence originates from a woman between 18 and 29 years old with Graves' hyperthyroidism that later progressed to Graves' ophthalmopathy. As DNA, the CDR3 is TGCAGTGCTCCTGCTGGGACAGGCCCCCGACTACTTAATTCACCCCTCCACTTT. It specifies CSAPAGTGPRLLNSPLHF.